This T cell receptor (beta chain) was recorded in a study of T cell responses to AZD1222 COVID-19 vaccine. The study, taken as a whole, reports: CD4 TCRs covered the whole spike, strongest at regions 160-218 and 743-854.

Produced via immunoSEQ multiplex PCR; TCRdb's table is partial and in-frame only. The top ten hold around 1.8% of the sample, which has about 180,000 clones, about 90% seen once. Turning to this clone: Its target is not known.

This TCR came from an adult in good health. Sequencing used peripheral blood, obtained on day 0 of AZD1222 vaccination.

The CDR3 protein is CASSQDQGGRAVNEQFF. CDR3 bases: TGCGCCAGCAGCCAAGATCAGGGCGGGAGGGCGGTGAATGAGCAGTTCTTC. The genes are TRBV4-3 and TRBJ2-1, with TRBD2 identical over 9 bases. Unmatched junction bases numbered 10, after V lost 0 bases and J lost 7 bases. Germline-derived CDR1 and CDR2 are LGHNA and YSLEER. The CDR3 length is 17 residues.